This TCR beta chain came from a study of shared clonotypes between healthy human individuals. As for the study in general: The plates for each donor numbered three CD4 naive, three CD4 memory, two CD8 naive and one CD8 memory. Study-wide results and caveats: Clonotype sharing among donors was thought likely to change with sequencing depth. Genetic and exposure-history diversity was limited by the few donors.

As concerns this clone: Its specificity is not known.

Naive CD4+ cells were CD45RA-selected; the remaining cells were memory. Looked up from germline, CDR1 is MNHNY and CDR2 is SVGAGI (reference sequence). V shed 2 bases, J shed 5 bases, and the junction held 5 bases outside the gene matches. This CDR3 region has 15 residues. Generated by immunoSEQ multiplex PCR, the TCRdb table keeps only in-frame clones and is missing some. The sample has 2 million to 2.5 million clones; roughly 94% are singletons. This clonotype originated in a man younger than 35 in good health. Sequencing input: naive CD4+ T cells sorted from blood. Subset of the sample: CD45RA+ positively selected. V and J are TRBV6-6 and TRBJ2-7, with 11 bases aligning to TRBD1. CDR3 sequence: CASSYGTGGFDEQYF. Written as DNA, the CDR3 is TGTGCCAGCAGTTACGGGACAGGGGGTTTCGACGAGCAGTACTTC.